These 12 T cell receptor beta chains were sequenced from one sample in a study of T cell repertoires in cytomegalovirus infection. These receptors have no identified antigens. TCRdb analysed the reads with MiXCR anew, one entry per CDR3 protein. The sample holds under 90,000 distinct CDR3 sequences; roughly half are singletons and the top ten take 85% to 95%. This sample comprised CD8+ T cells from cultured PBMCs, obtained from culture after CMV antigen stimulation. Receptor source: a human donor in good health (CMV status not recorded). Some clones in this sample may be carry-over from other donors' samples.

This clonotype was observed a handful of times. The chain recombines TRBV12-3 or TRBV12-4 with TRBJ1-2, with TRBD1 identical over 10 bases. The CDR3 sequence is 15 residues long. The ends lost 3 bases at V and 7 bases at J; junction bases unmatched: 8. CDR3 amino acids: CASSFGTGESLGYTF. The CDR3 DNA sequence: TGTGCCAGCAGTTTTGGGACAGGGGAGTCTCTTGGCTACACCTTC.

This sequence joins TRBV27 and TRBJ2-2; D is undetermined. The CDR3 consists of 12 residues. Germline assignment: CDR1 MNHEY and CDR2 SMNVEV (reference sequence). V lost 2 bases, J lost 6 bases, and 4 bases lay in between. The CDR3 region is CASSLNSGELFF. CDR3 DNA: TGTGCCAGCAGTTTAAATTCCGGGGAGCTGTTTTTT.

V gene TRBV27 combines with J gene TRBJ2-1; D perhaps matches TRBD2 (6 bases). Trimming cost V 4 bases and J 8 bases, with 18 bases left between them. Germline V gene lookup returns CDR1 MNHEY and CDR2 SMNVEV (reference sequence). CDR3 length equals 15 residues. CDR3 amino acids: CASSWVLAAPHEQFF. The CDR3 coding sequence is TGTGCCAGCAGTTGGGTACTAGCCGCCCCCCATGAGCAGTTCTTC.

V gene TRBV28 combines with J gene TRBJ2-3; TRBD1 aligns across 8 bases. J was trimmed by 3 bases and V by 6 bases; bases with no gene match: 5. From germline, CDR1 is MDHEN and CDR2 SYDVKM. The CDR3 has 14 amino acids. CDR3 residues: CASRSTGVTDTQYF. CDR3 in DNA: TGTGCCAGCAGGTCGACAGGGGTTACAGATACGCAGTATTTT. Full variable domain (missing parts from reference TRBV28 and TRBJ2-3): DVKVTQSSRYLVKRTGEKVFLECVQDMDHENMFWYRQDPGLGLRLIYFSYDVKMKEKGDIPEGYSVSREKKERFSLILESASTNQTSMYLCASRSTGVTDTQYFGPGTRLTVL.

This clonotype was counted once. The chain couples TRBV4-2 to TRBJ2-1, with 8 bases fitting TRBD1. Germline CDR1 and CDR2: LGHNA and YNFKEQ. The CDR3 spans 15 residues. J was trimmed by 5 bases and V by 4 bases; bases with no gene match: 7. The CDR3: CASSPRQGQHNEQFF. As DNA, the CDR3 is TGTGCCAGCAGCCCCCGACAGGGGCAACACAATGAGCAGTTCTTC.

This clonotype was detected many times. The rearrangement joins TRBV7-8 to TRBJ2-7, with D hard to call. Germline V gene data show CDR1 as SGHVS and CDR2 as FQNEAQ. The V and J ends lost 5 bases and 0 bases respectively, with 8 bases between them. CDR3 length: 13 amino acids. The CDR3 DNA is TGTGCCAGCAGCCTAGAAATCTCCTACGAGCAGTACTTC. The encoded protein is CASSLEISYEQYF. Supplemented by reference TRBV7-8 and TRBJ2-7, the full variable domain reads GAGVSQSPRYKVAKRGQDVALRCDPISGHVSLFWYQQALGQGPEFLTYFQNEAQLDKSGLPSDRFFAERPEGSVSTLKIQRTQQEDSAVYLCASSLEISYEQYFGPGTRLTVT.

The chain recombines TRBV29-1 with TRBJ2-3, with 8 bases matching TRBD2. V was pared by 1 base and J by 1 base, with 7 bases of the junction left unmatched. Germline V gene data show CDR1 as SQVTM and CDR2 as ANQGSEA. CDR3 size: 16 residues. The CDR3 DNA sequence: TGCAGCGTTGAAGTGGTAGCGGGGATCCGCACAGATACGCAGTATTTT. It specifies CSVEVVAGIRTDTQYF.

The V and J genes are TRBV7-2 and TRBJ1-2; tentatively, D is TRBD1 (6 bases). Germline CDR1 and CDR2: SGHTA and FQGNSA. The V and J ends lost 2 bases and 8 bases respectively, with 15 bases between them. The CDR3 runs 14 residues. The CDR3 DNA reads TGTGCCAGCAGCTTAATCCCAGGGGCTGAGGGCTACACCTTC. It translates to CASSLIPGAEGYTF.

This chain connects TRBV27 to TRBJ2-1, with TRBD1 matching over 8 bases. Germline V lookup: CDR1 MNHEY, CDR2 SMNVEV (reference sequence). The CDR3 covers 15 residues. Germline trimming cut 4 bases from V and 3 bases from J; bases unmatched to any gene: 5. The CDR3 spells CASSWGTGIYNEQFF. As DNA, the CDR3 is TGTGCCAGCAGTTGGGGGACAGGCATCTACAATGAGCAGTTCTTC.

The rearrangement joins TRBV7-3 to TRBJ2-1, with 8 bases fitting TRBD1. This CDR3 contains 16 residues. CDR1 and CDR2 (germline): SGHTA, FQGTGA. Losses at the gene ends were 5 bases for V and 1 base for J; bases not matched to a gene: 7. As DNA, the CDR3 is TGTGCCAGCAGCAGTTCCGGGACAGGTTCCTACAATGAGCAGTTCTTC. Translation gives CASSSSGTGSYNEQFF.

This clonotype appeared a few times. This chain uses TRBV7-8 with TRBJ2-3; 12 nucleotides match TRBD2. J was trimmed by 7 bases and V by 1 base; bases with no gene match: 12. The CDR3 consists of 18 residues. The germline CDR1 and CDR2 sequences are SGHVS and FQNEAQ. CDR3 coding DNA: TGTGCCAGCAGCTTAGACCTAGCGGGAGGGCCTGTCGAAAATACGCAGTATTTT. Protein sequence: CASSLDLAGGPVENTQYF.

V is TRBV6-1 and J is TRBJ2-3; TRBD1 aligns across 7 bases. V shed 2 bases and J 0 bases; nucleotides not matched to a gene: 5. This CDR3 is built from 16 residues. Germline-derived CDR1 and CDR2 are MNHNS and SASEGT. The CDR3 is CASSERGTASTDTQYF. In DNA form, the CDR3 reads TGTGCCAGCAGTGAAAGGGGGACAGCTAGCACAGATACGCAGTATTTT.